This TCR beta chain was identified during a study of OX40 agonist ivuxolimab in advanced cancers. The wider study: Administration of intravenous ivuxolimab to patients occurred every 2 weeks at 0.01 to 10 mg/kg. Patients were 65% to 85% male with ages roughly 23 to 79, mean approximately 62. Partial responses were observed in three patients, of whom one had hepatocellular carcinoma and two had cutaneous melanoma.

Measured with immunoSEQ multiplex PCR; TCRdb has only the in-frame clones, and not every one. The sample includes 80,000 to 95,000 clones, roughly nine tenths of them seen just once. This CDR3 spans 13 amino acids. Trimming shortened V by 6 bases and J by 1 base, and 6 bases separated the two germline ends. The germline CDR1 and CDR2 sequences are MDHEN and SYDVKM. As to this clone: Antigen: not known.

Study-wide results and limits: CD4+ and CD8+ blood T cells expanded clonally by week 6 at 0.1 to 3.0 mg/kg.

The sequencing used CD4+ or CD8+ T cells sorted from blood, collected in a trial of the OX40 agonist ivuxolimab. This rearrangement joins TRBV28 to TRBJ2-2, with no clear D. This receptor was taken from an adult with an advanced solid tumor such as melanoma, head and neck, liver or kidney cancer. The CDR3 spells CASRKVNTGELFF. The CDR3, as DNA: TGTGCCAGCAGGAAAGTGAACACCGGGGAGCTGTTTTTT. The variable domain in full, completed from reference TRBV28 and TRBJ2-2, reads DVKVTQSSRYLVKRTGEKVFLECVQDMDHENMFWYRQDPGLGLRLIYFSYDVKMKEKGDIPEGYSVSREKKERFSLILESASTNQTSMYLCASRKVNTGELFFGEGSRLTVL.